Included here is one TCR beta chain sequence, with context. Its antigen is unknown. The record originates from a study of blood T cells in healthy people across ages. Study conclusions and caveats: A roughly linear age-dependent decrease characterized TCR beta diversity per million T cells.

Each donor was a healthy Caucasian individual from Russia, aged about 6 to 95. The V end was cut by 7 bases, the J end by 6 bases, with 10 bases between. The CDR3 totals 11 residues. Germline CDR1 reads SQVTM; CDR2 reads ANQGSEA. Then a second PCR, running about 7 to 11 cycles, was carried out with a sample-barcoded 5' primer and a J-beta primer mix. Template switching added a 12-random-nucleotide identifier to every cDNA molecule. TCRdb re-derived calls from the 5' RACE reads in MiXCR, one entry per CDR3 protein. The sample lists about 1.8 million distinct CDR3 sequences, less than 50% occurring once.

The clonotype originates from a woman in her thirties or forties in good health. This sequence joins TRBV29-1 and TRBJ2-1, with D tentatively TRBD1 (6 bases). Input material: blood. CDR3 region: CSAQDSNEQFF. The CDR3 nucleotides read TGCAGCGCTCAGGACAGCAATGAGCAGTTCTTC.